This record concerns one TCR beta chain sequence. The sample is drawn from a study of blood T cell repertoires in COVID-19. Overall study: The study drew acute and convalescent COVID-19 samples from the United States, Italy and Spain. From T cells, B-cell-depleted T cells, or PBMCs came the material, which was cDNA or gDNA.

How the authors handled the data: The authors estimated nucleated cell counts from reference gene primer amplification. Clones were sequenced by immunoSEQ multiplex PCR, and TCRdb holds only the in-frame ones, with some missing. V, J and clone size are taken as reported in that table, and D and trimming were inferred from the DNA itself. The table lists roughly 45,000 clones, roughly 89% of them singletons. The germline CDR1 and CDR2 sequences are SGHKS and YYEKEE (reference sequence). The CDR3 is 17 amino acids. V lost 0 bases to trimming and J lost 0 bases; unmatched junction nucleotides: 6. The rearrangement links TRBV5-5 to TRBJ2-7, with 10 bases aligning to TRBD1. Sequenced: peripheral blood. The TCR was taken from a human donor in a cohort sampled during active COVID-19. The CDR3 spells CASSLDLRTGGSYEQYF. The CDR3 DNA follows: TGTGCCAGCAGCTTGGATCTAAGGACAGGGGGCTCCTACGAGCAGTACTTC.